This T cell receptor (beta chain) comes out of a study of T cell responses to AZD1222 COVID-19 vaccine. Using immunoSEQ multiplex PCR, the repertoire was profiled, and TCRdb retains in-frame clones only, with some absent. The sample includes around 99,000 clones, 88% of them seen just once. V lost 4 bases and J 2 bases, leaving 25 bases between the germline ends. The length of the CDR3 is 19 residues. Germline V CDR1 and CDR2: SGDLS, YYNGEE. This sequence joins TRBV9 and TRBJ2-1; D is possibly TRBD1 (7 bases). Sequencing used peripheral blood, obtained on day 0 of MenACWY control vaccination. The origin of this receptor is an adult in good health. CDR3 residues: CASSSHLSGGSIPYNEQFF. CDR3 in DNA: TGTGCCAGCAGCTCCCACCTTTCAGGGGGGTCTATCCCCTACAATGAGCAGTTCTTC.